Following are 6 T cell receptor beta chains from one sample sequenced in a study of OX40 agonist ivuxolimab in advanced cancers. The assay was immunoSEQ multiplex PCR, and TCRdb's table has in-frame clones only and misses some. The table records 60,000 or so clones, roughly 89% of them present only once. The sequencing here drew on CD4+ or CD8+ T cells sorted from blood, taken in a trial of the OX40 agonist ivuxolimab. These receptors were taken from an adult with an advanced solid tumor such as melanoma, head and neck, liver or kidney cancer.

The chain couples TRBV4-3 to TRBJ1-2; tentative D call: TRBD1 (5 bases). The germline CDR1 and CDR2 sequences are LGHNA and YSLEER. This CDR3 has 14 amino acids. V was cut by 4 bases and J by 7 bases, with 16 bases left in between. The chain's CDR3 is CASSPEPGRGGYTF. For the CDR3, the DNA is TGCGCCAGCAGCCCCGAGCCGGGGAGGGGTGGCTACACCTTC.

CDR3 protein: CASSQTQGMNTEAFF. CDR3 DNA: TGCGCCAGCAGCCAAACACAGGGGATGAACACTGAAGCTTTCTTT. This chain uses TRBV4-1 with TRBJ1-1, with 7 bases matching TRBD1. The CDR3 extends over 15 amino acids. The V gene end was trimmed by 2 bases and the J gene end by 0 bases; junction bases not matched to a gene: 3. Germline V gene sequence: CDR1 MGHRA, CDR2 YSYEKL.

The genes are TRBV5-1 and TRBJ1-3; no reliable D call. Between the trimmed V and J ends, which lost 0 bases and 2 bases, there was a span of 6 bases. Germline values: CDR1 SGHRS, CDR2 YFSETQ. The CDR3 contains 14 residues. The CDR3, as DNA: TGCGCCAGCAGCTTGGATCTGGCTGGAAACACCATATATTTT. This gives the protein CASSLDLAGNTIYF.

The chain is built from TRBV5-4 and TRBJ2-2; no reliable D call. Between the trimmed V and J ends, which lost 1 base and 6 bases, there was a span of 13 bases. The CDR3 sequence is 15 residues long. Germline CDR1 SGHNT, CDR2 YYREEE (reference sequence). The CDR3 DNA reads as TGTGCCAGCAGCTTGATGTCGGTAAAAGCCGGGGAGCTGTTTTTT. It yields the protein CASSLMSVKAGELFF.

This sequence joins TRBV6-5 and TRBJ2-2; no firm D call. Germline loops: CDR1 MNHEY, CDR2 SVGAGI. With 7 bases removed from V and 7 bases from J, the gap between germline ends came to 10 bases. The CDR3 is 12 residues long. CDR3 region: CASNIQGGELFF. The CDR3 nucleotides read TGTGCCAGCAATATACAAGGCGGGGAGCTGTTTTTT.

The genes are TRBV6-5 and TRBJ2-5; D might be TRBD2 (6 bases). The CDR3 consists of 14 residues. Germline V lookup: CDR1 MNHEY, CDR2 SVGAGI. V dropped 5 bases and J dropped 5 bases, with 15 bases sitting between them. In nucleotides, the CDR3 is TGTGCCAGCAGTCGCCCGGGAGTCGGGGAGACCCAGTACTTC. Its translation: CASSRPGVGETQYF.